The T cell receptor beta chain described here comes from a study of blood T cell repertoires in COVID-19. For the study at large: The study drew acute and convalescent COVID-19 samples from the United States, Italy and Spain. The analysed material was cDNA or gDNA that came from T cells, B-cell-depleted T cells, or PBMCs.

This CDR3 has 12 amino acids. Germline CDR1 is GTSNPN and CDR2 is SVGIG (reference sequence). V shed 2 bases and J shed 7 bases, with 11 bases lying between them. Under the authors' procedure: From reference gene primer amplification, estimates of nucleated cell counts were derived. Repertoires were generated with immunoSEQ multiplex PCR, while TCRdb's copy carries only in-frame clones and drops some. The DNA gave D and trimming, while V, J and clone size come from that table. The sample records under 100,000 clones, about 85% being singletons. This clone was seen only a few times. The specimen sequenced was peripheral blood. The receptor was derived from an elderly man with active or convalescent COVID-19. The chain is built from TRBV30 and TRBJ1-2; tentatively, D is TRBD1 (5 bases). The CDR3: CAWSSVQGGYTF. CDR3 DNA sequence: TGTGCCTGGAGTTCGGTCCAGGGTGGCTACACCTTC.